Included here is one TCR beta chain sequence, with context. The sample is drawn from a study of blood T cell repertoires in COVID-19. The wider study: COVID-19 samples from acute and convalescent phases originated in the United States, Italy and Spain. Sources were T cells, B-cell-depleted T cells, or PBMCs; the material itself was cDNA or gDNA.

In the authors' methods: Estimates of nucleated cell counts were drawn from the amplification of reference gene primers. This table comes from immunoSEQ multiplex PCR, and its TCRdb copy is limited to in-frame clones, with some not included. V and J calls plus clone size are reproduced from that table; the DNA served to infer D and trimming. This table holds about 150,000 clones, 88% found once. Trimming took 8 bases from V and 0 from J, leaving 13 bases between them. The CDR3 covers 14 residues. Looked up from germline, CDR1 is MGHDK and CDR2 is SYGVNS. The gene calls are TRBV25-1 and TRBJ1-1; possible D gene TRBD1, 5 bases. Sample: peripheral blood. This clonotype originated in a human donor in a cohort sampled during active COVID-19. The CDR3 nucleotides are TGTGCCAGCCCGCAGGGATGCATGAACACTGAAGCTTTCTTT. It codes for CASPQGCMNTEAFF.